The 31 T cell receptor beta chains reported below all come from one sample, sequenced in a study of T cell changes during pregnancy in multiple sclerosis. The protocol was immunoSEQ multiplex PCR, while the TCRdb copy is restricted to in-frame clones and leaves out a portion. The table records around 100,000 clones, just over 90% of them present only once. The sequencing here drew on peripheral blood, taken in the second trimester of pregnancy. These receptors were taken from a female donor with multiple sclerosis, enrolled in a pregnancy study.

The CDR3 sequence is CASSQEQGANYGYTF. For the CDR3, the DNA is TGCGCCAGCAGCCAAGAGCAAGGAGCTAACTATGGCTACACCTTC. J is TRBJ1-2 and V is TRBV4-1; D call uncertain. This CDR3 has 15 amino acids. Trimming pared 0 bases from V and 0 bases from J, leaving 8 bases between. Per the germline V gene, CDR1 is MGHRA and CDR2 is YSYEKL.

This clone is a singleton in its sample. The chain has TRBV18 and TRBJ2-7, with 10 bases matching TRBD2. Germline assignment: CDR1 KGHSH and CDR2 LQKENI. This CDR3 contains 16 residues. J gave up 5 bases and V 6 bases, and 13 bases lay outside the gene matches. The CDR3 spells CASSTPRASGSHEQYF. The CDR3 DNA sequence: TGTGCCAGCTCCACCCCTCGGGCTAGCGGGAGCCACGAGCAGTACTTC.

The CDR3 DNA sequence: TGTGCCAGCAGCCCGATAGCGGGGGCCAACTACAATGAGCAGTTCTTC. Amino acid sequence: CASSPIAGANYNEQFF. The rearrangement links TRBV11-2 to TRBJ2-1, with TRBD2 identical over 9 bases. Per the germline V gene, CDR1 is SGHAT and CDR2 is FQNNGV. CDR3 length: 16 amino acids. The junction had 8 bases not matched to a gene; V was cut back by 5 bases and J by 3 bases.

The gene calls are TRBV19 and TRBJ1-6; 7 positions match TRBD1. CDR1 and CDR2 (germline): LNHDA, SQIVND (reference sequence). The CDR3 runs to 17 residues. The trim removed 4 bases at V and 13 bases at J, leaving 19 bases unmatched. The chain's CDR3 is CASSRTGVGVDRGPLHF. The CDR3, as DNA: TGTGCCAGTAGTAGGACAGGCGTAGGGGTGGATCGCGGCCCCCTCCACTTT.

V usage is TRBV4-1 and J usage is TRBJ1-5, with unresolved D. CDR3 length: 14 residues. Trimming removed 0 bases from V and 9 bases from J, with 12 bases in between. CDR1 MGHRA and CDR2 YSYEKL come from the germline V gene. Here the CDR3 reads CASSQERRLGPQHF. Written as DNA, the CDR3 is TGCGCCAGCAGCCAAGAACGGAGGCTAGGGCCCCAGCATTTT.

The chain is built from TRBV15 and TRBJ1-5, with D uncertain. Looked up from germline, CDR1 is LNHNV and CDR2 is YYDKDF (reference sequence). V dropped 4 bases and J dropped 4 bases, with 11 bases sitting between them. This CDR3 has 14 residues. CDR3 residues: CATSTVSRNQPQHF. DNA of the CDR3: TGTGCCACCAGCACCGTATCGCGGAATCAGCCCCAGCATTTT. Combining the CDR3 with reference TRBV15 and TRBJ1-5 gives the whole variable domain DAMVIQNPRYQVTQFGKPVTLSCSQTLNHNVMYWYQQKSSQAPKLLFHYYDKDFNNEADTPDNFQSRRPNTSFCFLDIRSPGLGDTAMYLCATSTVSRNQPQHFGDGTRLSIL.

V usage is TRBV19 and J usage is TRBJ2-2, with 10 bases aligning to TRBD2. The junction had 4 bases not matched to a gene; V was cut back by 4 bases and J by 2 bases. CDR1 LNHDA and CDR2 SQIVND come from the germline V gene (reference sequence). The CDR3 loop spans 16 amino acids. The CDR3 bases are TGTGCCAGTAGTACGGGACTAGCGCCTAACACCGGGGAGCTGTTTTTT. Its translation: CASSTGLAPNTGELFF. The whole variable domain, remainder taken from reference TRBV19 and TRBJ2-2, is DGGITQSPKYLFRKEGQNVTLSCEQNLNHDAMYWYRQDPGQGLRLIYYSQIVNDFQKGDIAEGYSVSREKKESFPLTVTSAQKNPTAFYLCASSTGLAPNTGELFFGEGSRLTVL.

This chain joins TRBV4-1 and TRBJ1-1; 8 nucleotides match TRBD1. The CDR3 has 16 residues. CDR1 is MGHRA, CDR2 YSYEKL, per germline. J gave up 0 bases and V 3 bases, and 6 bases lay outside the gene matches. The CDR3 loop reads CASSHLGQGMNTEAFF. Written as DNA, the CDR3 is TGCGCCAGCAGCCACCTAGGACAGGGAATGAACACTGAAGCTTTCTTT.

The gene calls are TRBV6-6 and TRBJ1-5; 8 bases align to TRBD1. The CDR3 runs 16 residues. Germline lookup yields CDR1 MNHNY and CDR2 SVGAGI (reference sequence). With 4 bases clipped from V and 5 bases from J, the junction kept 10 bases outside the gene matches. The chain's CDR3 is CASSSPDRGGYQPQHF. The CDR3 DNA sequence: TGTGCCAGCAGTTCCCCCGACAGGGGCGGTTATCAGCCCCAGCATTTT.

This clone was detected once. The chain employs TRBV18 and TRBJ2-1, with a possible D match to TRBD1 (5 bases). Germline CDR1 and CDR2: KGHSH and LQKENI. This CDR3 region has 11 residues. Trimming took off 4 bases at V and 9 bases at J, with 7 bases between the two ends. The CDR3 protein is CASSLTGEQFF. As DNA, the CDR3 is TGTGCCAGCTCACTTACAGGTGAGCAGTTCTTC.

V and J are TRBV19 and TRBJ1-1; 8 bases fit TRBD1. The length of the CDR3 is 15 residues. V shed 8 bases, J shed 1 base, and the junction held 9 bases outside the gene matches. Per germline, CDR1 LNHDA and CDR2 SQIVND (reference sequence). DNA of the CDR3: TGTGCCAGTGGCCTGAGAGGACAGGGGAACACTGAAGCTTTCTTT. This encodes CASGLRGQGNTEAFF. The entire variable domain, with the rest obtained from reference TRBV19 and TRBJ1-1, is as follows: DGGITQSPKYLFRKEGQNVTLSCEQNLNHDAMYWYRQDPGQGLRLIYYSQIVNDFQKGDIAEGYSVSREKKESFPLTVTSAQKNPTAFYLCASGLRGQGNTEAFFGQGTRLTVV.

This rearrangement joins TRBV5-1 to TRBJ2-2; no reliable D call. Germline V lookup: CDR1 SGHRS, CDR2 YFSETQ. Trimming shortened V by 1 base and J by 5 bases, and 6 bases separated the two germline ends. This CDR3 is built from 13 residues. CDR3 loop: CASSLPGTGELFF. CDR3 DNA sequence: TGCGCCAGCAGCTTGCCCGGGACCGGGGAGCTGTTTTTT.

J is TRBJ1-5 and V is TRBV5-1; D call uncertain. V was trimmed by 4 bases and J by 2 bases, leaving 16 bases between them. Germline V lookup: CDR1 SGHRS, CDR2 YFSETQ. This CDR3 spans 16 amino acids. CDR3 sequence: CASSPIGLGGNQPQHF. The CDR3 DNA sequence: TGCGCCAGCAGCCCAATTGGACTGGGCGGCAATCAGCCCCAGCATTTT.

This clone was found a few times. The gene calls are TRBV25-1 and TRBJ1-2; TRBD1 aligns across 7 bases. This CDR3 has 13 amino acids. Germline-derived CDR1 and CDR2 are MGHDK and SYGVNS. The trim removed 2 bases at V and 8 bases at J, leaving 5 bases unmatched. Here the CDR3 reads CASSEDRVRGYTF. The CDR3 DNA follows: TGTGCCAGCAGTGAAGACAGGGTGCGCGGCTACACCTTC.

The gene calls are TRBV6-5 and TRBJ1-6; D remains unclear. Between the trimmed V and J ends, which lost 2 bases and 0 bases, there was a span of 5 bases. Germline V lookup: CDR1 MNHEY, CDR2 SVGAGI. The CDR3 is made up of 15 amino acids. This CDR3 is CASSYVSSYNSPLHF. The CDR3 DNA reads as TGTGCCAGCAGTTACGTCAGCTCCTATAATTCACCCCTCCACTTT.

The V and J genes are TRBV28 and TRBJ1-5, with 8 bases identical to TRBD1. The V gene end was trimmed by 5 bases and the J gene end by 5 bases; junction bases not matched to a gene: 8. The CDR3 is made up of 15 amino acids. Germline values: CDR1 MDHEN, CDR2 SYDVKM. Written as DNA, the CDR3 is TGTGCCAGCAGTCCAACAGGGGGGGGGTATCAGCCCCAGCATTTT. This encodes CASSPTGGGYQPQHF. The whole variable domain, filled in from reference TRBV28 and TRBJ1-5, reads DVKVTQSSRYLVKRTGEKVFLECVQDMDHENMFWYRQDPGLGLRLIYFSYDVKMKEKGDIPEGYSVSREKKERFSLILESASTNQTSMYLCASSPTGGGYQPQHFGDGTRLSIL.

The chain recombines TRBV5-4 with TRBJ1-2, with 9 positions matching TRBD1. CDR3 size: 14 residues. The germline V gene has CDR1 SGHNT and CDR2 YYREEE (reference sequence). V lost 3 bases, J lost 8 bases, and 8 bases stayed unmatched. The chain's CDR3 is CASSYQQGAGGYTF. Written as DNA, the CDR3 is TGTGCCAGCAGCTACCAACAGGGGGCAGGGGGCTACACCTTC.

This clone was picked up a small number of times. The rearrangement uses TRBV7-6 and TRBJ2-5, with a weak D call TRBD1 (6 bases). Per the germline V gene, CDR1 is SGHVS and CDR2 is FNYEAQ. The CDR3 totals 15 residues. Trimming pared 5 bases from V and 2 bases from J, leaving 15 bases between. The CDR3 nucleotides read TGTGCCAGCAGCAATCCAGGGGCAGGGCAAGAGACCCAGTACTTC. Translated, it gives CASSNPGAGQETQYF. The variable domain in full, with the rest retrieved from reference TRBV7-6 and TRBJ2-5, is GAGVSQSPRYKVTKRGQDVALRCDPISGHVSLYWYRQALGQGPEFLTYFNYEAQQDKSGLPNDRFSAERPEGSISTLTIQRTEQRDSAMYRCASSNPGAGQETQYFGPGTRLLVL.

In DNA form, the CDR3 reads TGCGCCAGCAGCTTGGCCCCCGGTTGGGGCGGGAGGGCCTACAATGAGCAGTTCTTC. Translated, it gives CASSLAPGWGGRAYNEQFF. The V and J genes are TRBV5-1 and TRBJ2-1; TRBD2 aligns across 9 bases. V was clipped by 0 bases and J by 2 bases; unmatched bases: 12. The CDR3 contains 19 residues. Germline values: CDR1 SGHRS, CDR2 YFSETQ.

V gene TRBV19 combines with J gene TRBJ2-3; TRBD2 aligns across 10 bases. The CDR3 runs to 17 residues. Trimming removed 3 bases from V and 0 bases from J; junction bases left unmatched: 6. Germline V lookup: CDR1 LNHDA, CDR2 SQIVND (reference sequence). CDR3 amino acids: CASSIVAGGSSTDTQYF. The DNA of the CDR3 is TGTGCCAGTAGTATCGTAGCGGGGGGTTCTAGCACAGATACGCAGTATTTT.

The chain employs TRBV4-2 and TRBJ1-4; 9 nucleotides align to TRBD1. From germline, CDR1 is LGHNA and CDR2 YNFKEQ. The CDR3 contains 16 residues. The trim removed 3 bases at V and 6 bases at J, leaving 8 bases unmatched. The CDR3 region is CASSQGLGQGHEKLFF. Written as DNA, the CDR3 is TGTGCCAGCAGCCAGGGTCTGGGACAGGGACATGAAAAACTGTTTTTT.

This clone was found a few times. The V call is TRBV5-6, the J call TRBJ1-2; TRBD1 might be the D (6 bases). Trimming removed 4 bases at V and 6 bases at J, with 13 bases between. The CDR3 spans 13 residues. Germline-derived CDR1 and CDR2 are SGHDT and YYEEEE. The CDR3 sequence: CASSLQGLNGYTF. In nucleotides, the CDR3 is TGTGCCAGCAGCCTACAGGGTCTCAATGGCTACACCTTC.

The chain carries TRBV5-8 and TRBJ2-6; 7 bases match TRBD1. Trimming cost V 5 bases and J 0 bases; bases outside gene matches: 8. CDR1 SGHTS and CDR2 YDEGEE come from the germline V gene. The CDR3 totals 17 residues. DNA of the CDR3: TGTGCCAGCAGGACACAGGGGCCCGCCTCTGGGGCCAACGTCCTGACTTTC. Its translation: CASRTQGPASGANVLTF.

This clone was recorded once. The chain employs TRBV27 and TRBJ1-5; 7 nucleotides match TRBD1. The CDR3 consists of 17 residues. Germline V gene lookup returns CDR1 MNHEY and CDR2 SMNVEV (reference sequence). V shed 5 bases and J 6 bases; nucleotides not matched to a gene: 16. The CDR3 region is CASSAATGLGKAQPQHF. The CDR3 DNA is TGTGCCAGCAGTGCGGCGACAGGGTTGGGGAAAGCTCAGCCCCAGCATTTT.

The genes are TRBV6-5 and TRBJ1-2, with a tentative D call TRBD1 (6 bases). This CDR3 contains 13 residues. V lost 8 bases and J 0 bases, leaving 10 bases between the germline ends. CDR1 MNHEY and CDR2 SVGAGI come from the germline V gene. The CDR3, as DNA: TGTGCCAGCCGAGGGGGGGCTAACTATGGCTACACCTTC. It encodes CASRGGANYGYTF.

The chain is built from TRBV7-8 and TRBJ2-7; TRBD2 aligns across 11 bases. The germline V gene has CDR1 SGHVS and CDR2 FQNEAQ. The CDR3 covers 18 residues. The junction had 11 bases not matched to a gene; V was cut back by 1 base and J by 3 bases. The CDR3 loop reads CASSLGGGRLAGIYEQYF. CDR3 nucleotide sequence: TGTGCCAGCAGCTTAGGCGGGGGGAGACTAGCGGGGATCTACGAGCAGTACTTC.

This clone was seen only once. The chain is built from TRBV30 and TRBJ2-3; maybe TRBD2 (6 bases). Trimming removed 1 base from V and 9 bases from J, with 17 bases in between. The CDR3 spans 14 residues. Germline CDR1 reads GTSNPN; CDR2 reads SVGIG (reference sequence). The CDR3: CAWSGLGTPLTQYF. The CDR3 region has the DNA TGTGCCTGGAGTGGCCTCGGGACTCCCCTAACGCAGTATTTT.

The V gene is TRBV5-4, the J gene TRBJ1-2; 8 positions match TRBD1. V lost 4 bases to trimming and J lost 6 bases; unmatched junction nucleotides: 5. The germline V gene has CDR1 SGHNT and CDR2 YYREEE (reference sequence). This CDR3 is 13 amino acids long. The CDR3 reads CASSIGQGNGYTF. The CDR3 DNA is TGTGCCAGCAGCATAGGACAGGGTAATGGCTACACCTTC.

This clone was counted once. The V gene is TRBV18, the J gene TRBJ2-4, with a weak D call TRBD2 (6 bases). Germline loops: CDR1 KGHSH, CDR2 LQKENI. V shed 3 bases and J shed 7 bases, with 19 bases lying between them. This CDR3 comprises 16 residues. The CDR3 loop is CASSPRGSLGVNIQYF. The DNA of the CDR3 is TGTGCCAGCTCACCTCGGGGGTCTCTCGGGGTGAACATTCAGTACTTC.

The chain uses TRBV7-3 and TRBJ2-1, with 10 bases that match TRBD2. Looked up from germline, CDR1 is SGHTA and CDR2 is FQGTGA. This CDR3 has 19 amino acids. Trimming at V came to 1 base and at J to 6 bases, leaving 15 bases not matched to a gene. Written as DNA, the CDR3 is TGTGCCAGCAGCTTAAACGCTCCCGGGGGAGCGGGGGGGGTCAATGAGCAGTTCTTC. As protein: CASSLNAPGGAGGVNEQFF.

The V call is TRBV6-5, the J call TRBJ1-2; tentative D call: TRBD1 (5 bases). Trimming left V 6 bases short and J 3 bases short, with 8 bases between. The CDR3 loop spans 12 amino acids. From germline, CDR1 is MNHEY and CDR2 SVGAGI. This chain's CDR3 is CASRFRDYGYTF. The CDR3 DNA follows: TGTGCCAGCAGATTCAGGGACTATGGCTACACCTTC.